A single count supports the clone carrying this TCR beta chain. The antigen remains undetermined. The method was immunoSEQ multiplex PCR; TCRdb's version includes in-frame clones alone and lacks a portion of them. This repertoire shows 100,000 to 150,000 clones, about 96% found once; its top ten account for 1.5% to 2%. These data belong to a study of cytomegalovirus exposure and HLA in healthy donors. Study-wide results and limits: A few CMV-associated chains proved CMV antigen-specific in vitro. A list of about 160 TCR beta chains associated with cytomegalovirus was given. Reportedly, diagnosis of cytomegalovirus status by the classifier showed high specificity and sensitivity.

A 120-subject validation cohort, separate from the 666-subject first cohort, supplied the donors. The CDR3 is 14 amino acids. V trimming: 0 bases; J trimming: 0 bases; junction bases outside the gene matches: 0. CDR1 and CDR2 from the germline V gene are SGHRS and YFSETQ. The receptor was derived from a man younger than 35 in good health and CMV-seronegative. The V gene is TRBV5-1, the J gene TRBJ2-7; TRBD1 agrees at 7 bases. Sample: PBMCs. DNA for the CDR3: TGCGCCAGCAGCTTGGGGGACAGCTCCTACGAGCAGTACTTC. Translated: CASSLGDSSYEQYF.